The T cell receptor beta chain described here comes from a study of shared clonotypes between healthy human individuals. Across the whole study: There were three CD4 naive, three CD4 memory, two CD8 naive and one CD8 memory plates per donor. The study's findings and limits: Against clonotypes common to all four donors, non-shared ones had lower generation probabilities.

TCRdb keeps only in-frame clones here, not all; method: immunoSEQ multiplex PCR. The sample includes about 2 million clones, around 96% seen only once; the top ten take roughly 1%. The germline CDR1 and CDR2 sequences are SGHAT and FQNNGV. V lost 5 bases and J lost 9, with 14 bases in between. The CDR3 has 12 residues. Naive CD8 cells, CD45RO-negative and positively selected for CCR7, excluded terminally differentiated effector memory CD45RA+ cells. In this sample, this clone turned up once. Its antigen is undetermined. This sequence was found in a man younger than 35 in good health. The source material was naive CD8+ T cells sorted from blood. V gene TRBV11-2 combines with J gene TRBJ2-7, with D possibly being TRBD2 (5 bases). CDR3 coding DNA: TGTGCCAGCAGCCAGGACTCTCCGGGGCAGTACTTC. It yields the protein CASSQDSPGQYF.